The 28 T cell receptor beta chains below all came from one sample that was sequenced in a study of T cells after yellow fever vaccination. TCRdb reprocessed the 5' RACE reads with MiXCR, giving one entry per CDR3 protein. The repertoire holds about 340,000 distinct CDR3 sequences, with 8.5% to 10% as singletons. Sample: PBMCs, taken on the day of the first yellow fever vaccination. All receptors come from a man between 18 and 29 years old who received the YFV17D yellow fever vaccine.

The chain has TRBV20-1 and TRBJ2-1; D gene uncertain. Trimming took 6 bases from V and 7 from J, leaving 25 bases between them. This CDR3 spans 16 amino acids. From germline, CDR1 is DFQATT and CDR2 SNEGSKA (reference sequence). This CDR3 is CSAEPEDFPAVNEQFF. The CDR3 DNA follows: TGCAGTGCAGAACCGGAAGACTTCCCAGCCGTTAATGAGCAGTTCTTC.

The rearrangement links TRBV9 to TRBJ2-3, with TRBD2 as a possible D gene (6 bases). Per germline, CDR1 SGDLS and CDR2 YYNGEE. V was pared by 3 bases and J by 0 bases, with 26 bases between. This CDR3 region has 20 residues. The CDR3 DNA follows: TGTGCCAGCAGCGGACTGCCGCGGGACTTTTTAAGAAGGAGCACAGATACGCAGTATTTT. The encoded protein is CASSGLPRDFLRRSTDTQYF. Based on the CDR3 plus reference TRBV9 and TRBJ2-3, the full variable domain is DSGVTQTPKHLITATGQRVTLRCSPRSGDLSVYWYQQSLDQGLQFLIQYYNGEERAKGNILERFSAQQFPDLHSELNLSSLELGDSALYFCASSGLPRDFLRRSTDTQYFGPGTRLTVL.

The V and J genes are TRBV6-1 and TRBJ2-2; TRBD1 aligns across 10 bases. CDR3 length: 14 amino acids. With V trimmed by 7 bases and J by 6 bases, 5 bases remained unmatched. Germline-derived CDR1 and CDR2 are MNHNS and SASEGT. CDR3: CASNPGQGSGELFF. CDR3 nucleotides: TGTGCCAGCAACCCGGGACAGGGGTCCGGGGAGCTGTTTTTT.

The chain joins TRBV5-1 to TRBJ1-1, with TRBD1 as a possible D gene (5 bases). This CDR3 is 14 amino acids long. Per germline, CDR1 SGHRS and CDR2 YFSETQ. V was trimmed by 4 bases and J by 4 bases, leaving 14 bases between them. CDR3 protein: CASSPAVTATEAFF. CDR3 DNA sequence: TGCGCCAGCAGCCCGGCGGTGACAGCCACTGAAGCTTTCTTT.

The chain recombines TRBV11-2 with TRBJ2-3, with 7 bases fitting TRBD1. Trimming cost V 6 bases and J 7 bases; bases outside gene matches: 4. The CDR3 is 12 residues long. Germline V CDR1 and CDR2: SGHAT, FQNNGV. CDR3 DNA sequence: TGTGCCAGCAGACACAGGGGCAATACGCAGTATTTT. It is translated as CASRHRGNTQYF. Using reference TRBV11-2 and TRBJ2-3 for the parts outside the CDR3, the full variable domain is EAGVAQSPRYKIIEKRQSVAFWCNPISGHATLYWYQQILGQGPKLLIQFQNNGVVDDSQLPKDRFSAERLKGVDSTLKIQPAKLEDSAVYLCASRHRGNTQYFGPGTRLTVL.

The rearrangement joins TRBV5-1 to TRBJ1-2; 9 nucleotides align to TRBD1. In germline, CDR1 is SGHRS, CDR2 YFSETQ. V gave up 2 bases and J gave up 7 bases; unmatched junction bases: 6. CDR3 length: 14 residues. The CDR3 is CASSFRTGDGGYTF. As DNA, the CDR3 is TGCGCCAGCAGCTTCCGGACAGGGGATGGTGGCTACACCTTC.

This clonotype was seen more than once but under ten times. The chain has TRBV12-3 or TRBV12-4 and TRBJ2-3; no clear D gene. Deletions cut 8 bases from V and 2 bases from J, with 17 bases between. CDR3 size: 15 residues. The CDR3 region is CASRTRQTITDTQYF. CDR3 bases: TGTGCCAGCCGCACTCGGCAGACGATCACAGATACGCAGTATTTT.

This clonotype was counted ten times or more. Written as DNA, the CDR3 is TGCGCCAGCAGGGGCCGAGGGGACAGGGCTTACGACGAGCAGTACTTC. Its protein product is CASRGRGDRAYDEQYF. V gene TRBV5-1 combines with J gene TRBJ2-7; 9 bases agree with TRBD1. With V trimmed by 5 bases and J by 5 bases, 14 bases remained unmatched. Germline V gene lookup returns CDR1 SGHRS and CDR2 YFSETQ. This CDR3 contains 16 residues.

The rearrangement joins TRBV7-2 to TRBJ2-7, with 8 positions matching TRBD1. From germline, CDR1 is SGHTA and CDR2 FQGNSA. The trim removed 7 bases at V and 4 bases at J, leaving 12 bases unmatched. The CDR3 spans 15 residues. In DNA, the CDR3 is TGTGCCAGCAATGGGCAGGGGGCGAATCGGTACGAGCAGTACTTC. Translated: CASNGQGANRYEQYF.

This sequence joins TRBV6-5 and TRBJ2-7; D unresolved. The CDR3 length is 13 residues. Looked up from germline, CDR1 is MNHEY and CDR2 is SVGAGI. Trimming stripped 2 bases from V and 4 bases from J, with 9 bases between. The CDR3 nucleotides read TGTGCCAGCAGTTACGCTCCTCTTTACGAGCAGTACTTC. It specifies CASSYAPLYEQYF.

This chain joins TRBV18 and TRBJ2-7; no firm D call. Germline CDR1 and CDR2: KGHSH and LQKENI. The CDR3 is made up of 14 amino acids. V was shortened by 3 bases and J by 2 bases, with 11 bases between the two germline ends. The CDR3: CASSPSDGPYEQYV. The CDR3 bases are TGTGCCAGCTCACCTTCGGACGGACCCTACGAGCAGTACGTC.

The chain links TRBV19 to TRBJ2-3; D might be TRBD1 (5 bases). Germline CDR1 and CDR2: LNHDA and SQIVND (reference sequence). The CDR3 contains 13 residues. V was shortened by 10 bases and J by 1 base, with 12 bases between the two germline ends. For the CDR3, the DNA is TGTGCCACATCCTTCAGGGGCACAGATACGCAGTATTTT. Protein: CATSFRGTDTQYF. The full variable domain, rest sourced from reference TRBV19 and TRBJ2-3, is DGGITQSPKYLFRKEGQNVTLSCEQNLNHDAMYWYRQDPGQGLRLIYYSQIVNDFQKGDIAEGYSVSREKKESFPLTVTSAQKNPTAFYLCATSFRGTDTQYFGPGTRLTVL.

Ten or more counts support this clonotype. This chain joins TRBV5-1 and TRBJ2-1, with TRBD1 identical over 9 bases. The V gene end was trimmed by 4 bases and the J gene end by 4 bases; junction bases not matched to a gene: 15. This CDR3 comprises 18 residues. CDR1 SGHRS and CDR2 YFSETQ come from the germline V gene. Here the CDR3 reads CASSREQGAARGYNEQFF. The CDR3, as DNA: TGCGCCAGCAGCCGTGAACAGGGGGCCGCGAGAGGATACAATGAGCAGTTCTTC.

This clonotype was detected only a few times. CDR3 amino acids: CASIPGLGRNTEAFF. CDR3 sequence (DNA): TGTGCCAGTATCCCCGGGTTGGGGAGGAACACTGAAGCTTTCTTT. The chain joins TRBV19 to TRBJ1-1; the D is unclear. The CDR3 spans 15 residues. CDR1 and CDR2 from the germline V gene are LNHDA and SQIVND (reference sequence). Trimming left V 7 bases short and J 1 base short, with 16 bases between.

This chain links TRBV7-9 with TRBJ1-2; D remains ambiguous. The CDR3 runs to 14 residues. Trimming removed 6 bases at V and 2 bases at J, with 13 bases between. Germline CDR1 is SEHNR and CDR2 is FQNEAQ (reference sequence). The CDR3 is CASSNGMVNYGYTF. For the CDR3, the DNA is TGTGCCAGCAGTAACGGTATGGTGAACTATGGCTACACCTTC.

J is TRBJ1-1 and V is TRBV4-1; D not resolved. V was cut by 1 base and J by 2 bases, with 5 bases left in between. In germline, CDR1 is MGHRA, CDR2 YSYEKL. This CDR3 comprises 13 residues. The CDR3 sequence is CASSQVTNTEAFF. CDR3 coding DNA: TGCGCCAGCAGCCAAGTCACTAACACTGAAGCTTTCTTT.

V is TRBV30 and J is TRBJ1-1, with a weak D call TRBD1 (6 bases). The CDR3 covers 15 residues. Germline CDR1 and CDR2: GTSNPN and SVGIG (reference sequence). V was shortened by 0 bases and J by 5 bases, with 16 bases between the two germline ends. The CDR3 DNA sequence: TGTGCCTGGAGTGTAAGGGGCAGGGGTAGGACTGAAGCTTTCTTT. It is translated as CAWSVRGRGRTEAFF.

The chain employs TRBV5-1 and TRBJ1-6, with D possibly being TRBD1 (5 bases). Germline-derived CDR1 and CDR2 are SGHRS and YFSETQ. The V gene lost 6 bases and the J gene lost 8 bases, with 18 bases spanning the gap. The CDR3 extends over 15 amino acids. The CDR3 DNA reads TGCGCCAGCACCATTCTCAGGGACGGGGATTCACCCCTCCACTTT. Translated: CASTILRDGDSPLHF.

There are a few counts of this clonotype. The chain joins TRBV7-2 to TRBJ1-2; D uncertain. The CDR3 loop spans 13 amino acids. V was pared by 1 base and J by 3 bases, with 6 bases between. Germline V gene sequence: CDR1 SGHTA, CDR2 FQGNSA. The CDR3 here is CASSLVLYYGYTF. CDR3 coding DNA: TGTGCCAGCAGCTTAGTCCTATACTATGGCTACACCTTC.

CDR3 in amino acids: CASTEGSGATGELFF. CDR3 nucleotides: TGTGCCAGCACCGAGGGTAGCGGGGCCACCGGGGAGCTGTTTTTT. The chain joins TRBV6-1 to TRBJ2-2, with 8 bases that match TRBD2. Per germline, CDR1 MNHNS and CDR2 SASEGT. Unmatched junction bases numbered 8, after V lost 7 bases and J lost 4 bases. The CDR3 runs to 15 residues.

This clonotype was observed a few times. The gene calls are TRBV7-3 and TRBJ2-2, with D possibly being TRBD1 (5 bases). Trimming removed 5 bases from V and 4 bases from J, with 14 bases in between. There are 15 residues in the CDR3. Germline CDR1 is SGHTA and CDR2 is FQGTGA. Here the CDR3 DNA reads TGTGCCAGCAGCGTGGGTCAGGGAAGCACCGGGGAGCTGTTTTTT. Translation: CASSVGQGSTGELFF. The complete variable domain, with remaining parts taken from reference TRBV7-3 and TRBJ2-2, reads GAGVSQTPSNKVTEKGKYVELRCDPISGHTALYWYRQSLGQGPEFLIYFQGTGAADDSGLPNDRFFAVRPEGSVSTLKIQRTERGDSAVYLCASSVGQGSTGELFFGEGSRLTVL.

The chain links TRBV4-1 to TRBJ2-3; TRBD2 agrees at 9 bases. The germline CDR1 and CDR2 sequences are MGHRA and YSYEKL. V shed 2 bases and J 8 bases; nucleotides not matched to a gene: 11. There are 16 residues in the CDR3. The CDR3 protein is CASSQLTTQAGGTQYF. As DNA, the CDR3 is TGCGCCAGCAGCCAACTCACTACCCAAGCGGGGGGTACGCAGTATTTT.

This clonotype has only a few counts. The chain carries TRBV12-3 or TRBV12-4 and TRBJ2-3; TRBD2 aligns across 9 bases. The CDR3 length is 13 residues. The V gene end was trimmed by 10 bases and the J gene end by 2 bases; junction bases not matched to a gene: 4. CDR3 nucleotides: TGTGCCACTTCTAGCGGGGACACAGATACGCAGTATTTT. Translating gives CATSSGDTDTQYF.

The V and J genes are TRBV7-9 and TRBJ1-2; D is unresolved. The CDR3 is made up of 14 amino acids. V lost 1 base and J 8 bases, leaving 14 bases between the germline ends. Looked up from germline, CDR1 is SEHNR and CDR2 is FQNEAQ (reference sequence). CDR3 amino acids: CASSLGGQPRGYTF. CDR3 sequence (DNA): TGTGCCAGCAGCTTAGGCGGTCAGCCGAGAGGCTACACCTTC. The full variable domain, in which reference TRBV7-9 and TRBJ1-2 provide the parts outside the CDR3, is DTGVSQNPRHKITKRGQNVTFRCDPISEHNRLYWYRQTLGQGPEFLTYFQNEAQLEKSRLLSDRFSAERPKGSFSTLEIQRTEQGDSAMYLCASSLGGQPRGYTFGSGTRLTVV.

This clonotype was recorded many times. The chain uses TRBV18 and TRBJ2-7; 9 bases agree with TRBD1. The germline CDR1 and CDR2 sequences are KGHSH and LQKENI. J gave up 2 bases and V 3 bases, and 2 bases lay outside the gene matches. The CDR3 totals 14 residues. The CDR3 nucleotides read TGTGCCAGCTCACCGGGACAGGGCACCTACGAGCAGTACGTC. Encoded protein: CASSPGQGTYEQYV.

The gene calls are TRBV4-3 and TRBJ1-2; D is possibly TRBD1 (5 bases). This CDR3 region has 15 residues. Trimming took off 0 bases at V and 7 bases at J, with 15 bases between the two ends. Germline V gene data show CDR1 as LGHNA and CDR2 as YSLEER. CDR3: CASSQDFSGAGGYTF. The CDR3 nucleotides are TGCGCCAGCAGCCAAGATTTTAGCGGGGCAGGTGGCTACACCTTC.

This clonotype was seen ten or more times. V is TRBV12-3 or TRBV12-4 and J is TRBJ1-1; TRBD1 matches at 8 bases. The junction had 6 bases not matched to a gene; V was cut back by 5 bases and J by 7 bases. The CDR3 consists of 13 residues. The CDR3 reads CASSTTGALEAFF. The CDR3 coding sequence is TGTGCCAGCAGTACGACAGGGGCTCTTGAAGCTTTCTTT.

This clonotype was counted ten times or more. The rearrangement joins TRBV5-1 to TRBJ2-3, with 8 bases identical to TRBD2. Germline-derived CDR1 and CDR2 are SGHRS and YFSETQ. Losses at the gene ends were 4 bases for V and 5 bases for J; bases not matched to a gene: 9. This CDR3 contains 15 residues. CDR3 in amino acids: CASSRSGGTQDTQYF. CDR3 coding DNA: TGCGCCAGCAGCCGAAGCGGGGGCACGCAAGATACGCAGTATTTT.